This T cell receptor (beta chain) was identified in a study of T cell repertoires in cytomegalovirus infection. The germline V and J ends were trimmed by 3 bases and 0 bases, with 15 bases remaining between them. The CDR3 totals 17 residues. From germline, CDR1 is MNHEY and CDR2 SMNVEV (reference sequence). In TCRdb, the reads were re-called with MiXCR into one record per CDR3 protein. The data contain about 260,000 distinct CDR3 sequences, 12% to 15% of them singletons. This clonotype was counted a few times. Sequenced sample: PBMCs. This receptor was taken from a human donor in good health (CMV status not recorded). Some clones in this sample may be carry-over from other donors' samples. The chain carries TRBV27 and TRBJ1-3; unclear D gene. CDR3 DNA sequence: TGTGCCAGCAGTTTGGTGGGCCCCACAAGCTCTGGAAACACCATATATTTT. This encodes CASSLVGPTSSGNTIYF.